This TCR beta chain was obtained from a study of shared clonotypes between healthy human individuals (dated by TCRdb to the early 2020s). Regarding the study in general: Three men and a couple of women, aged 18 to 49 years, made up the cohort. To estimate repertoire size and how much clonotype sharing occurs between individuals, the study deeply sequenced the blood TCR repertoires of several healthy adults. Leukapheresis yielded between about 0.9 and 10 billion PBMCs per donor. Libraries were prepared and TCR repertoires were sequenced by different laboratories using diverse techniques, in order to increase sequencing depth and limit assay-specific biases. The research as a whole found: Sampling was restricted to blood, and TCR repertoires in tissues likely differ from the TCR repertoires found in blood. Pairwise subsampling indicated that sequencing depth was expected to affect the degree of clonotype sharing among donors. The genetic and exposure-history diversity represented was limited by the small number of donors.

Note on this clone: The antigen this receptor binds is unknown. No base qualities exist here, and no much larger clone lies one base off it.

Using the deep immunoSEQ assay, multiplex PCR amplified TCR CDR3 regions from genomic DNA. Extracted genomic DNA from each cell subset was spread evenly across all wells of several immunoSEQ 96-well plates, with each plate serving as a replicate. Each replicate PCR for unsorted PBMC received roughly 300 ng genomic DNA, equal to about 30,000 T cell genomes. Unsorted PBMC genomic DNA was sequenced across ten immunoSEQ deep assay plates. Purified libraries were measured with a Qubit 3.0 fluorometer, size-checked on a Bioanalyzer 2100, and measured again with the KAPA Library Quantification kit. Every immunoSEQ 96-well plate was sequenced on a dedicated single-read 150-cycle Illumina NextSeq 550 flow cell. Under the source paper's analysis protocol: Because only junctional sequences without quality scores were contained in the immunoSEQ output, filtering matching that applied to full-length reads could not be performed. Sequences were annotated with PyIR, a Python wrapper for IgBLAST v1.9, using IMGT germline references to assign V/J genes and CDR3. Reads were removed for weak V/J assignments (E-value above 1e-6), missing CDR3, stop codons, out-of-frame junctions, or ambiguous translated residues. A V3J clonotype was defined by an identical inferred V gene, J gene, and CDR3 amino acid sequence. Percentage overlap between repertoires was calculated by dividing the number of shared unique clonotypes by the size of the smaller repertoire. Three approaches were used to assess repertoire richness: RTK rarefaction, the Chao1 estimator, and Recon v2.1 estimates of unobserved clonotypes. Here the immuneACCESS table is served through TCRdb, limited to in-frame sequences with V and J called. Missing clones are a known gap in these copies; in checked studies unresolved V genes cover under half, and the rest lacks a known reason. The V and J calls and clone size come from that table; D and trimming were worked out from the DNA. In this sample the table shows about 480,000 clones, roughly 85% of which occur a single time. The ten biggest clones cover roughly an eighth of the sample.

Donors were healthy HIV-negative adults with no recently reported acute infections or vaccinations. Every donor was a Caucasian adult living in Nashville, Tennessee, USA. For unsorted samples, roughly 86 million PBMCs were counted and genomic DNA was extracted with the QIAamp DNA Blood Mini kit. After blood collection by leukapheresis, PBMCs were isolated using Ficoll-Histopaque density gradient centrifugation and then cryopreserved in the vapor phase of liquid nitrogen. Including the terminal cysteine and phenylalanine, the CDR3 comprises 16 residues. This entry keeps only the CDR3 DNA: 48 bases, framed from base 1. V is cut by 5 bases and J by 0 bases, and the space between the germline ends is 15 bases. Via the germline V gene, CDR1 is SGHRS and CDR2 YFSETQ.

The sequence was collected from a middle-aged woman in good health. Some clones in this sample may be carry-over from other donors' samples. The V and J segments used are TRBV5-1 and TRBJ2-1; a weak D assignment points to TRBD2 (6 bases agree). Sequencing was carried out using PBMCs. The DNA reads as follows: TGCGCCAGCAGACAATGGAGGGTTACCTCCTACAATGAGCAGTTCTTC. This encodes CASRQWRVTSYNEQFF.